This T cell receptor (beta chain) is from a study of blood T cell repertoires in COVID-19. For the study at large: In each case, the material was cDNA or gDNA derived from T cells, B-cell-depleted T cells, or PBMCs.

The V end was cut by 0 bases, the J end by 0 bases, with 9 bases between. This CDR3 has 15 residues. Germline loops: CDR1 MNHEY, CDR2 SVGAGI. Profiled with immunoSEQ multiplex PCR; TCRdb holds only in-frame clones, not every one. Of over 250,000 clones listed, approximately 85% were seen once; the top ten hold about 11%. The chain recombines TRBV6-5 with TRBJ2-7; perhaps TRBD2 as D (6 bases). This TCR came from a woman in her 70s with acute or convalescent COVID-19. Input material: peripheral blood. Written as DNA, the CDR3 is TGTGCCAGCAGTTACTCGAGGCGGGGCTCCTACGAGCAGTACTTC. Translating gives CASSYSRRGSYEQYF.